This TCR beta chain was recovered during a study of CD8 T cells in Susac syndrome. Study findings and constraints: The authors acknowledged that their TCR sequencing and HLA analysis involved a relatively small number of individuals.

With respect to this clonotype: Its antigen remains unknown.

Per germline, CDR1 MGHRA and CDR2 YSYEKL. V lost 0 bases to trimming and J lost 5 bases; unmatched junction nucleotides: 6. CDR3 size: 16 residues. RNA, at about 0.45 to 1 ug, was reverse transcribed with random hexamers. One entry per CDR3 protein, called by TCRdb with MiXCR from the immunoSEQ multiplex PCR reads. In the table there are some 150,000 distinct CDR3 sequences, roughly 95% of which are singletons. This clonotype was sampled from a human donor with Susac syndrome. Sequences were obtained from CD4+ T cells from PBMCs. This rearrangement joins TRBV4-1 to TRBJ2-5, with 10 bases lining up with TRBD2. The CDR3 sequence is CASSQDPQGLAETQYF. The CDR3, as DNA: TGCGCCAGCAGCCAAGACCCCCAGGGACTAGCGGAGACCCAGTACTTC.